This T cell receptor (beta chain) was captured by sequencing in a study of preoperative IRX-2 immunotherapy in early breast cancer (dated by TCRdb to between 2018 and 2021). Between the V and J ends, shortened by 6 bases and 0 bases respectively, the junction contains 8 bases. CDR1 and CDR2 are read off the germline V gene (reference sequence) as LNHDA and SQIVND. From the cysteine up to the phenylalanine, the CDR3 has a length of 13 residues. The kept DNA is CDR3 alone, 39 bases in frame from the first base. Library generation was performed with the immunoSEQ multiplex PCR assay. TCRdb took over this immuneACCESS table, retaining in-frame rearrangements with V and J assigned. Such tables are incomplete; in checked studies, under half of the missing clones stem from an unresolved V gene, and the remainder is unexplained. The sample yields approximately 98,000 clones; 75% to 90% were counted once. The ten largest account for approximately 2% of the sample.

The treatment or condition label on this specimen signifies: preoperative locoregional IRX-2 cytokine immunotherapy. The samples were obtained from a phase Ib study that tested preoperative, locoregional IRX-2 cytokine immunotherapy meant to prime immune responses. Donors were patients with early-stage breast cancer who received IRX-2 before surgery. On this clone itself: Its antigen is currently not known. No base quality information exists; no much larger clone differs at one position.

This clonotype was sampled from a human donor with breast cancer. The sequence links TRBV19 to TRBJ1-1; the best D guess is TRBD1, with 5 bases matching. The sample in question was tumor tissue, obtained after IRX-2 immunotherapy. The CDR3 protein: CASRTDMNTEAFF. The sequence in DNA is TGTGCCAGTAGGACAGACATGAACACTGAAGCTTTCTTT. The CDR3, completed at both ends by the reference TRBV19 and TRBJ1-1 genes, gives the full variable domain DGGITQSPKYLFRKEGQNVTLSCEQNLNHDAMYWYRQDPGQGLRLIYYSQIVNDFQKGDIAEGYSVSREKKESFPLTVTSAQKNPTAFYLCASRTDMNTEAFFGQGTRLTVV.